These T cell receptor beta chains were read from a single sample in a study of long-term antiretroviral therapy in people with HIV. Here immunoSEQ multiplex PCR was the method, and the copy in TCRdb shows in-frame clones only, minus some. The table shows some 24,000 clones, with roughly 80% occurring only once. This specimen consisted of unsorted PBMCs, obtained 4.4 years after starting antiretroviral therapy. The receptor source for this set is a man aged 25 to 40 with HIV. Each CDR3 is given with its conserved first and last residue. A D gene is named only where the DNA matches it firmly. Size is stated for part of the rows, as once, few or many counts, or as a class when the clone is expanded.

size | D | J | V | DNA | CDR3
- | - | TRBJ1-2 | TRBV11-2 | TGTGCCAGCAGCCCAGATGGAGGGCACTATGGCTACACCTTC | CASSPDGGHYGYTF
- | TRBD1 | TRBJ2-7 | TRBV2 | TGTGCCAGCAGTTCCCCCGGGACAGTCTCCTACGAGCAGTACTTC | CASSSPGTVSYEQYF
- | - | TRBJ2-1 | TRBV5-1 | TGCGCCAGCAGCCCGGATGGACAATTGAGGCACAATGAGCAGTTCTTC | CASSPDGQLRHNEQFF
- | TRBD1 | TRBJ1-1 | TRBV7-9 | TGTGCCAGCAGCCATGGACAGGACACTGAAGCTTTCTTT | CASSHGQDTEAFF
- | - | TRBJ1-2 | TRBV5-4 | TGTGCCAGCAGCCCGGACAGAGCTAACTATGGCTACACCTTC | CASSPDRANYGYTF
- | - | TRBJ1-5 | TRBV5-6 | TGTGCCAGCAGCAAGGGAACAGGTTCCCAGCCCCAGCATTTT | CASSKGTGSQPQHF
- | TRBD2 | TRBJ2-5 | TRBV4-1 | TGCGCCAGCAGCTTAGCACATTCCGGGACTAGCGGGACCGAAGAGACCCAGTACTTC | CASSLAHSGTSGTEETQYF
- | TRBD2 | TRBJ2-3 | TRBV14 | TGTGCCAGCAGCCCGGGTCTAGCGGAGCCAGGTGCTAGCACAGATACGCAGTATTTT | CASSPGLAEPGASTDTQYF
- | - | TRBJ1-1 | TRBV5-4 | TGTGCCAGCAGCTTGGAGTCTCAGGTTAACACTGAAGCTTTCTTT | CASSLESQVNTEAFF
- | - | TRBJ1-5 | TRBV2 | TGTGCCAGCACTACCGCGGACAGTCAGCCCCAGCATTTT | CASTTADSQPQHF
- | TRBD1 | TRBJ1-6 | TRBV9 | TGTGCCAGCAGCGTAGGCGCCGAACCGGGACAGGATTCACCCCTCCACTTT | CASSVGAEPGQDSPLHF
- | - | TRBJ1-1 | TRBV19 | TGTGCCAGTAACGGTTTCGGGTCCATGAACACTGAAGCTTTCTTT | CASNGFGSMNTEAFF
- | - | TRBJ2-1 | TRBV19 | TGTGCCAGTAGTAGACAGGTTACCTACAATGAGCAGTTCTTC | CASSRQVTYNEQFF
once | TRBD2 | TRBJ2-5 | TRBV14 | TGTGCCAGCAGCGTTCAGGTTGGGTCTAGCGGGCCCGAAGAGACCCAGTACTTC | CASSVQVGSSGPEETQYF
- | TRBD1 | TRBJ2-7 | TRBV5-1 | TGCGCCAGCAGCCCTTCCTTGGGCAGGGGGCACGACGAGCAGTACTTC | CASSPSLGRGHDEQYF
- | TRBD2 | TRBJ2-1 | TRBV14 | TGTGCCAGCAGCCAACTTCCCGCGGGAGTGTCGAGCAATGAGCAGTTCTTC | CASSQLPAGVSSNEQFF
- | - | TRBJ1-1 | TRBV7-2 | TGTGCCAGCAGCTTAAGTCTCTCGGGGGCTGAAGCTTTCTTT | CASSLSLSGAEAFF
- | TRBD2 | TRBJ2-3 | TRBV5-1 | TGCGCCAGCAGCCCTTCACCGGGAGGGATTTCAGATACGCAGTATTTT | CASSPSPGGISDTQYF
- | - | TRBJ1-1 | TRBV21-1 | TGTGCCAGCAGCAAAGGGGACAGGGGGCAGAGGAACACTGAAGCTTTCTTT | CASSKGDRGQRNTEAFF
- | - | TRBJ2-1 | TRBV5-6 | TGTGCCAGCAGCTTAGGAACAGGGCTCAATGAGCAGTTCTTC | CASSLGTGLNEQFF
- | - | TRBJ1-1 | TRBV5-1 | TGCGCCAGCAGAAGAGACGCCGGTACGAACACTGAAGCTTTCTTT | CASRRDAGTNTEAFF
medium-sized | - | TRBJ2-7 | TRBV6-1 | TGTGCCAGCAGCCTCCCTCCGTACGAGCAGTACTTC | CASSLPPYEQYF
- | - | TRBJ2-3 | TRBV18 | TGTGCCAGCTCACCCCGCGGCACCTCTAGCACAGATACGCAGTATTTT | CASSPRGTSSTDTQYF
- | - | TRBJ2-1 | TRBV11-2 | TGTGCCAGCAGCATGTCTCGGGGGAACAATGAGCAGTTCTTC | CASSMSRGNNEQFF
- | - | TRBJ1-1 | TRBV11-3 | TGTGCCAGCAGCTTAGCATCCGGGACTCCCGAGCCTTTCTTT | CASSLASGTPEPFF
- | - | TRBJ1-1 | TRBV12-5 | TGTGCTAGTGGTTTGGACGGGACTTCGAACACTGAAGCTTTCTTT | CASGLDGTSNTEAFF
- | - | TRBJ2-7 | TRBV4-3 | TGCGCCAGCAGCCAAGAGGAGGGGATGGAGCAGTACTTC | CASSQEEGMEQYF
- | TRBD1 | TRBJ2-7 | TRBV7-2 | TGTGCCAGCAGCTTGGGTCTAGGACAGGCCTACGAGCAGTACTTC | CASSLGLGQAYEQYF
- | - | TRBJ2-7 | TRBV10-1 | TGCGCCAGCTCAGGACGGAAAATTCGCAACTACGAGCAGTACTTC | CASSGRKIRNYEQYF
- | - | TRBJ1-3 | TRBV9 | TGTGCCAGCAGCGTCGGTGGCAGGGTCTCTGGAAACACCATATATTTT | CASSVGGRVSGNTIYF
- | TRBD1 | TRBJ2-7 | TRBV9 | TGTGCCAGCAGTGCCTCACAGGGGGCGCCGGGCGAGCAGTACTTC | CASSASQGAPGEQYF
- | - | TRBJ1-5 | TRBV7-2 | TGTGCCAGCAGCTTAATAGGGTATCAGCCCCAGCATTTT | CASSLIGYQPQHF
- | - | TRBJ1-1 | TRBV13 | TGTGCCAGCAGCTTAGACAGGGATTCAAGTAACACTGAAGCTTTCTTT | CASSLDRDSSNTEAFF
- | - | TRBJ2-4 | TRBV27 | TGTGCCAGCAGGCCTGAAACAGGGCCGCAGTACTTC | CASRPETGPQYF
- | - | TRBJ1-1 | TRBV5-4 | TGTGCCAGCAGCTTGGGTACTGAAGCTTTCTTT | CASSLGTEAFF
- | - | TRBJ1-5 | TRBV5-6 | TGTGCCAGCAGCTTGGGATCGACAGTAGGGCAGCCCCAGCATTTT | CASSLGSTVGQPQHF
- | - | TRBJ2-5 | TRBV4-3 | TGCGCCAGCAGCCAAGAAATAGGAGGCTGGGGGGAGACCCAGTACTTC | CASSQEIGGWGETQYF
- | TRBD1 | TRBJ1-5 | TRBV27 | TGTGCCAGCAGCCCTACGACAGGGGGCTTAAATCAGCCCCAGCATTTT | CASSPTTGGLNQPQHF
- | TRBD2 | TRBJ2-1 | TRBV25-1 | TGTGCCAGCAGCGAGGGACTAGCGGGAATGGATGAGCAGTTCTTC | CASSEGLAGMDEQFF
- | TRBD2 | TRBJ2-5 | TRBV11-2 | TGTGCCAGCAGCACAAGCCTAGCGGTTCAAGAGACCCAGTACTTC | CASSTSLAVQETQYF
- | - | TRBJ1-2 | TRBV5-4 | TGTGCCAGCAGCTTGGGTACCCCGCGGGCAGCTAACTATGGCTACACCTTC | CASSLGTPRAANYGYTF
once | TRBD1 | TRBJ1-2 | TRBV27 | TGTGCCAGCAGTTTATCGGTCCAGGGGGGGAGCCATAACTATGGCTACACCTTC | CASSLSVQGGSHNYGYTF
few | - | TRBJ2-1 | TRBV5-6 | TGTGCCAGCAGCGAGCTCTACAATGAGCAGTTCTTC | CASSELYNEQFF
- | TRBD2 | TRBJ2-1 | TRBV5-1 | TGCGCCAGCAGCGACGGGACTAGCGGAGCCTACAATGAGCAGTTCTTC | CASSDGTSGAYNEQFF
- | - | TRBJ2-2 | TRBV4-1 | TGCGCCAGCAGCCAAGAGGGATCGAACACCGGGGAGCTGTTTTTT | CASSQEGSNTGELFF
- | - | TRBJ1-1 | TRBV2 | TGTGCCAGCAGTGTAGAGGGGAACACTGAAGCTTTCTTT | CASSVEGNTEAFF
- | TRBD1 | TRBJ2-2 | TRBV7-6 | TGTGCCAGCAGCTTAGCAGGGGGCACCGCCGGGGAGCTGTTTTTT | CASSLAGGTAGELFF
once | - | TRBJ1-3 | TRBV5-4 | TGTGCCAGCAGCTTCGGTGAAGCTGGAAACACCATATATTTT | CASSFGEAGNTIYF
once | TRBD2 | TRBJ2-1 | TRBV11-2 | TGTGCCAGCAGTCAGGCGACAGCGGGGGGCCCCTACAATGAGCAGTTCTTC | CASSQATAGGPYNEQFF
- | - | TRBJ1-1 | TRBV29-1 | TGCAGCGTTGAGCAGGGCGATACTGAAGCTTTCTTT | CSVEQGDTEAFF
once | TRBD2 | TRBJ2-7 | TRBV27 | TGTGCCAGCAGTTCCTGGACTAGCGGGGGTTCCTACGAGCAGTACTTC | CASSSWTSGGSYEQYF
- | - | TRBJ1-2 | TRBV5-1 | TGCGCCAGCAGCATCCGACAGGCGGGAAACTATGGCTACACCTTC | CASSIRQAGNYGYTF
- | TRBD2 | TRBJ2-1 | TRBV5-4 | TGTGCCAGCAGCTTGGGGACTAGAGGGAGTAATGAGCAGTTCTTC | CASSLGTRGSNEQFF